Listed below are T cell receptor beta chains from one sample, sequenced in a study of early T cells in non-severe SARS-CoV-2 infection. TCRdb independently ran MiXCR on the 5' RACE reads; one entry per CDR3 protein. The table lists tens of thousands of distinct CDR3 sequences, about 4.7% of them singletons. Material for sequencing was whole blood. Every receptor here comes from an adult who was a healthcare worker with PCR-confirmed SARS-CoV-2 infection or an uninfected control (not recorded which). The CDR3 runs from the conserved cysteine through the conserved F or W. A D gene is named only where the DNA matches it firmly. Rows give clone size only sometimes, using once, few, many, or a class for an expanded clone.

d_call: NA
v_call: TRBV29-1
j_call: TRBJ1-5
clone_size: NA
cdr3_nt: TGCAGCGTTCAGGGACGCAATCAGCCCCAGCATTTT
cdr3_aa: CSVQGRNQPQHF

d_call: TRBD1
v_call: TRBV20-1
j_call: TRBJ2-5
clone_size: many
cdr3_nt: TGCAGTGCTAGTGTCCAGGGGGTCGAGACCCAGTACTTC
cdr3_aa: CSASVQGVETQYF

d_call: NA
v_call: TRBV30
j_call: TRBJ1-2
clone_size: many
cdr3_nt: TGTGCCTGGAGTGTTAGAGGTCGGTCCGGCTACACCTTC
cdr3_aa: CAWSVRGRSGYTF

d_call: NA
v_call: TRBV3-1
j_call: TRBJ2-1
clone_size: many
cdr3_nt: TGTGCCAGCAGCCAAGTATGGTCTAGCGCACGGAATGAGCAGTTCTTC
cdr3_aa: CASSQVWSSARNEQFF

d_call: NA
v_call: TRBV21-1
j_call: TRBJ2-7
clone_size: NA
cdr3_nt: TGTGCCAGCAGCAACTCTCGGGGGCTCACCTACGAGCAGTACTTC
cdr3_aa: CASSNSRGLTYEQYF

d_call: NA
v_call: TRBV7-6
j_call: TRBJ2-5
clone_size: many
cdr3_nt: TGTGTCAGCAGCTTAGCGGCGGCACAAGAGACCCAGTACTTC
cdr3_aa: CVSSLAAAQETQYF

d_call: NA
v_call: TRBV28
j_call: TRBJ1-3
clone_size: many
cdr3_nt: TGTGCCAGCACCTCTGGAAACACCATATATTTT
cdr3_aa: CASTSGNTIYF

d_call: NA
v_call: TRBV7-8
j_call: TRBJ1-1
clone_size: many
cdr3_nt: TGTGCCAGCAGCTTAGCCCCGGAGGGCACTGAAGCTTTCTTT
cdr3_aa: CASSLAPEGTEAFF

d_call: TRBD2
v_call: TRBV20-1
j_call: TRBJ2-3
clone_size: few
cdr3_nt: TGCAGTGCCTCGATTATGGCGGGGGGGCGCACAGATACGCAGTATTTT
cdr3_aa: CSASIMAGGRTDTQYF

d_call: NA
v_call: TRBV7-9
j_call: TRBJ2-1
clone_size: NA
cdr3_nt: TGTGCCAGCAGCTTAGCGGGGTCGGCTTACAATGAGCAGTTCTTC
cdr3_aa: CASSLAGSAYNEQFF

d_call: NA
v_call: TRBV18
j_call: TRBJ2-1
clone_size: many
cdr3_nt: TGTGCCAGCTCACAGCTCGACTCCTACAATGAGCAGTTCTTC
cdr3_aa: CASSQLDSYNEQFF

d_call: NA
v_call: TRBV7-8
j_call: TRBJ1-1
clone_size: many
cdr3_nt: TGTGCCAGCAGCCGGTCCTGGGCCACTGAAGCTTTCTTT
cdr3_aa: CASSRSWATEAFF

d_call: NA
v_call: TRBV6-5
j_call: TRBJ2-5
clone_size: medium-sized
cdr3_nt: TGTGCCAGCAGTTACTCGGAGGGAGAGACCCAGTACTTC
cdr3_aa: CASSYSEGETQYF

d_call: NA
v_call: TRBV7-8
j_call: TRBJ2-1
clone_size: many
cdr3_nt: TGTGCCAGCAGCTTCCTATTCCATGAGCAGTTCTTC
cdr3_aa: CASSFLFHEQFF

d_call: TRBD1
v_call: TRBV12-3/TRBV12-4
j_call: TRBJ1-5
clone_size: many
cdr3_nt: TGTGCCAGCAGCACGGGACAGGGTGATCGGCAGCCCCAGCATTTT
cdr3_aa: CASSTGQGDRQPQHF

d_call: NA
v_call: TRBV6-6
j_call: TRBJ2-3
clone_size: NA
cdr3_nt: TGTGCCAGCAGTTACCCCTCTCTTACAAACGCAGATACGCAGTATTTT
cdr3_aa: CASSYPSLTNADTQYF

d_call: NA
v_call: TRBV18
j_call: TRBJ2-5
clone_size: many
cdr3_nt: TGTGCCAGCTCACTAGACATCCAAGAGACCCAGTACTTC
cdr3_aa: CASSLDIQETQYF

d_call: NA
v_call: TRBV20-1
j_call: TRBJ2-5
clone_size: many
cdr3_nt: TGCAGTGCTAGAGGAAACCAAGAGACCCAGTACTTC
cdr3_aa: CSARGNQETQYF

d_call: NA
v_call: TRBV7-9
j_call: TRBJ2-7
clone_size: NA
cdr3_nt: TGTGCCAGCAGCTTAGCCGGCCAGGGTCCCTCCTGGGAGCAGTACTTC
cdr3_aa: CASSLAGQGPSWEQYF

d_call: NA
v_call: TRBV11-1
j_call: TRBJ2-3
clone_size: many
cdr3_nt: TGTGCCAGCAGCTTGTCCAGAGGAGATACGCAGTATTTT
cdr3_aa: CASSLSRGDTQYF

d_call: TRBD2
v_call: TRBV7-8
j_call: TRBJ2-3
clone_size: few
cdr3_nt: TGTGCCAGCAGCCGGACGGAGCGGGGTGATACGCAGTATTTT
cdr3_aa: CASSRTERGDTQYF

d_call: TRBD2
v_call: TRBV2
j_call: TRBJ2-5
clone_size: many
cdr3_nt: TGTGCCAGCAGTGAATCTAGCGGGGCCCAAGAGACCCAGTACTTC
cdr3_aa: CASSESSGAQETQYF

d_call: NA
v_call: TRBV6-2/TRBV6-3
j_call: TRBJ2-2
clone_size: many
cdr3_nt: TGTGCCAGCAGTGGTACAGGGTTTAACACCGGGGAGCTGTTTTTT
cdr3_aa: CASSGTGFNTGELFF

d_call: TRBD1
v_call: TRBV4-1
j_call: TRBJ1-1
clone_size: NA
cdr3_nt: TGCGCCAGCAGCCAAGAAGGGGACAGAGCGAACACTGAAGCTTTCTTT
cdr3_aa: CASSQEGDRANTEAFF

d_call: TRBD1
v_call: TRBV6-4
j_call: TRBJ2-1
clone_size: many
cdr3_nt: TGTGCCAGCAGTGACTATGGGACAGGGTTTGATGAGCAGTTCTTC
cdr3_aa: CASSDYGTGFDEQFF

d_call: NA
v_call: TRBV4-1
j_call: TRBJ2-1
clone_size: many
cdr3_nt: TGCGCCAGCAGCCAAGATCCACCCGGGGGCCTATACAATGAGCAGTTCTTC
cdr3_aa: CASSQDPPGGLYNEQFF

d_call: TRBD1
v_call: TRBV6-6
j_call: TRBJ1-1
clone_size: many
cdr3_nt: TGTGCCAGCAACCGACAGGGGAGGAACACTGAAGCTTTCTTT
cdr3_aa: CASNRQGRNTEAFF

d_call: NA
v_call: TRBV9
j_call: TRBJ2-5
clone_size: many
cdr3_nt: TGTGCCAGCAGCGTAGGGACGGGACAAGAGACCCAGTACTTC
cdr3_aa: CASSVGTGQETQYF

d_call: TRBD1
v_call: TRBV6-1
j_call: TRBJ1-2
clone_size: few
cdr3_nt: TGTGCCAGCAGTGTGGACAGGGTGGGAGGCTACACCTTC
cdr3_aa: CASSVDRVGGYTF

d_call: NA
v_call: TRBV11-2
j_call: TRBJ2-7
clone_size: few
cdr3_nt: TGTGCCAGCAGCTTAGTTTATCAGGGAGGAAAAAAAACCTACGAGCAGTACTTC
cdr3_aa: CASSLVYQGGKKTYEQYF

d_call: TRBD1
v_call: TRBV12-3/TRBV12-4
j_call: TRBJ1-2
clone_size: NA
cdr3_nt: TGTGCCAGCAGCCCATTCAGACCGGGACAGAACTATGGCTACACCTTC
cdr3_aa: CASSPFRPGQNYGYTF